This T cell receptor beta chain was found in a study of regulatory T cells in long-lasting Graves disease. Study-wide findings and caveats: Persistent disease was characterized by preferential usage of TRBV28, TRBJ1-2 and TRBJ2-5. The persistent group shared 2,700 or so public clonotypes, more than the 950 to 1,000 shared by new patients.

Time point in this sample: newly diagnosed GD, antithyroid drugs for less than 3 months. RNA isolated from PBMCs was used to make the TCR library. The V gene lost 4 bases and the J gene lost 5 bases, with 14 bases spanning the gap. The germline CDR1 and CDR2 sequences are SQVTM and ANQGSEA. The CDR3 is made up of 13 amino acids. As concerns this clonotype: Its antigen is not known.

iRepertoire HTBI primers and Arm-PCR of CDR3 regions built TCR beta libraries. TCRdb passed the multiplex PCR reads through MiXCR, listing each CDR3 protein once. The sample carries roughly 400,000 distinct CDR3 sequences, approximately 16% recorded once. This same sample was also taken into another study, of T cells in Graves' hyperthyroidism and ophthalmopathy. According to that study: It was considered stable Graves' hyperthyroidism when ophthalmopathy did not progress within 18 months. The HTBI set primed first-round TCR CDR3 RT-PCR.

The chain links TRBV29-1 to TRBJ2-5, with D possibly being TRBD1 (6 bases). The material was peripheral blood mononuclear cells (PBMCs), obtained at new diagnosis, from a patient treated with antithyroid drugs. This receptor was obtained from a woman aged 18-29 years with Graves disease. The CDR3 sequence is CSVAQGRGETQYF. CDR3 sequence (DNA): TGCAGCGTTGCACAGGGTAGGGGGGAGACCCAGTACTTC.